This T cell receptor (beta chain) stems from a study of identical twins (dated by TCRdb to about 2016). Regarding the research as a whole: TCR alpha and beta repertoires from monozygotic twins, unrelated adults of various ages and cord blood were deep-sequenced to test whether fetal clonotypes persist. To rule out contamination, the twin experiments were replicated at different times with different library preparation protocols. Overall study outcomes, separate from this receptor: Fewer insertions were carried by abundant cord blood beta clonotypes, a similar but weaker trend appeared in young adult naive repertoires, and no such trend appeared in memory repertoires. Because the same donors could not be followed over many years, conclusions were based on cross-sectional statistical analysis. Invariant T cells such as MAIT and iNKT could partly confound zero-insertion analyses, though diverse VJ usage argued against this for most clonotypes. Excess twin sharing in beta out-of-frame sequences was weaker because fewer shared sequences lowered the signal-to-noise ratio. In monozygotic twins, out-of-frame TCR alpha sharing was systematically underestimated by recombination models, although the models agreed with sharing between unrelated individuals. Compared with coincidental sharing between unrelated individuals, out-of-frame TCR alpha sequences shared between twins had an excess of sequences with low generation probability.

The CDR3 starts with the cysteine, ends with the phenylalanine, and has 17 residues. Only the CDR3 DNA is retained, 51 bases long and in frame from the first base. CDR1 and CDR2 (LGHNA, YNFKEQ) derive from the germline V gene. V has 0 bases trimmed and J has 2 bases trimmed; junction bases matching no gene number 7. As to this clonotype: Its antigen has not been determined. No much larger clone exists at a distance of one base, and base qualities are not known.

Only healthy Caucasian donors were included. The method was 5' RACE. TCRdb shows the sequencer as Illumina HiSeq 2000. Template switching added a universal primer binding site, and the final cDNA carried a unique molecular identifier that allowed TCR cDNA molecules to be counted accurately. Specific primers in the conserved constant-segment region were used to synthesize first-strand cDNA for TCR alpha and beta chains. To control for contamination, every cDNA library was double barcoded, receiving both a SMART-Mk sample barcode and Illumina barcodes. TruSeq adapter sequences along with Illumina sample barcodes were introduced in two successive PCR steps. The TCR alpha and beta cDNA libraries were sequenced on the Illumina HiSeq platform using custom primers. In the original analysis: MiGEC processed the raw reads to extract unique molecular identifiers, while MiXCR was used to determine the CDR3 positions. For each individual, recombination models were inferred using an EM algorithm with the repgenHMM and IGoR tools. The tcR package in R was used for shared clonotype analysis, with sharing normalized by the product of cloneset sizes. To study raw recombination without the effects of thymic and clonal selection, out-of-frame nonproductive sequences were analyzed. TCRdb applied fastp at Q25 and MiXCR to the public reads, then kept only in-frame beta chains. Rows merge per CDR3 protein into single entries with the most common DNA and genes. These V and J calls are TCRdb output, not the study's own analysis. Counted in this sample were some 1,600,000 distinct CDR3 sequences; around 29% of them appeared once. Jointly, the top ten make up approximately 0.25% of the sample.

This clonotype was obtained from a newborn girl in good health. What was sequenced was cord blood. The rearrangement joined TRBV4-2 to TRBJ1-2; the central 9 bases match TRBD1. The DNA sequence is TGTGCCAGCAGCCAAGACGCTGGGACAGGGAAAAACTATGGCTACACCTTC. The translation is CASSQDAGTGKNYGYTF.